This T cell receptor (beta chain) was obtained from a study of blood T cell repertoires in COVID-19. Background on the study: Nucleic acid was either cDNA or gDNA, and it came from T cells, B-cell-depleted T cells, or PBMCs.

Methods used by the authors: Reference gene primer amplification yielded estimated nucleated cell counts. The method was immunoSEQ multiplex PCR; TCRdb's version includes in-frame clones alone and lacks a portion of them. V and J calls and clone size come straight from that table; D and trimming were deduced from the DNA. This sample has 64,000 or so clones; approximately 80% occur once, and the top ten carry nearly 10%. This CDR3 spans 18 amino acids. Germline V gene data show CDR1 as SGHVS and CDR2 as FNYEAQ. V gave up 2 bases and J gave up 5 bases, with 24 bases separating them. Specimen: peripheral blood. This chain connects TRBV7-6 to TRBJ1-2; D may be TRBD1 (5 bases). The sequence came from a human donor in a cohort sampled during active COVID-19. Here the CDR3 DNA reads TGTGCCAGCAGCTTACAGTCGATCGGATGGGGCGTGGGATATGGCTACACCTTC. It encodes CASSLQSIGWGVGYGYTF.